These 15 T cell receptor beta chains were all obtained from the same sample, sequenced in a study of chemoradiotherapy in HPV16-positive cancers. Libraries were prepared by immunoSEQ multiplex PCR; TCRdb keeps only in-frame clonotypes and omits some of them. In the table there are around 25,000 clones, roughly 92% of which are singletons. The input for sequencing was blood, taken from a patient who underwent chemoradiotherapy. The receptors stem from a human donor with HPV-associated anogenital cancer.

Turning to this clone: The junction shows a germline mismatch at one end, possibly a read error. CDR3 sequence reads: CASSLDRTGEAFF. In DNA form, the CDR3 reads TGTGCTAGCAGCTTAGATCGGACAGGGGAAGCTTTCTTT. The V gene is TRBV7-7, the J gene TRBJ1-1; 8 positions agree with TRBD1. CDR3 length equals 13 residues. CDR1 SSHAT and CDR2 FNYEAQ come from the germline V gene (reference sequence).

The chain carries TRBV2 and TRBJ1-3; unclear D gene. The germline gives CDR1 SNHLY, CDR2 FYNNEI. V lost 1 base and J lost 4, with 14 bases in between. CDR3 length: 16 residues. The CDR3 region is CASSEEGVGPGNTIYF. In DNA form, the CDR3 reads TGTGCCAGCAGTGAAGAGGGAGTAGGGCCAGGAAACACCATATATTTT.

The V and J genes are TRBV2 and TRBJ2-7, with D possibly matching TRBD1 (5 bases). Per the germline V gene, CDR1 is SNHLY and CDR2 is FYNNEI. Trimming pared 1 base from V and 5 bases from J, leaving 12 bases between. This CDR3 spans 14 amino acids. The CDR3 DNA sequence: TGTGCCAGCAGTGAAGGGGCCAGGGCCGACGAGCAGTACTTC. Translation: CASSEGARADEQYF.

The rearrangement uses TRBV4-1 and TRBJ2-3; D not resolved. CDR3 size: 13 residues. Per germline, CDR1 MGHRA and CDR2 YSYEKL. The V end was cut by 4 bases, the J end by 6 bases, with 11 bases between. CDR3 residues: CASSPPAVDTQYF. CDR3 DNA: TGCGCCAGCAGCCCCCCCGCAGTTGATACGCAGTATTTT.

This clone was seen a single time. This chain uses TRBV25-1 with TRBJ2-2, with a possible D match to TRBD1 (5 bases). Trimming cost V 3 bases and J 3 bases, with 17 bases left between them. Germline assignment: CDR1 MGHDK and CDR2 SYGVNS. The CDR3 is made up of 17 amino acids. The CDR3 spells CASSDFQGGADTGELFF. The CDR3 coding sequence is TGTGCCAGCAGTGACTTCCAGGGTGGTGCCGACACCGGGGAGCTGTTTTTT. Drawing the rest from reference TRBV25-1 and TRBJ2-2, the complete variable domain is EADIYQTPRYLVIGTGKKITLECSQTMGHDKMYWYQQDPGMELHLIHYSYGVNSTEKGDLSSESTVSRIRTEHFPLTLESARPSHTSQYLCASSDFQGGADTGELFFGEGSRLTVL.

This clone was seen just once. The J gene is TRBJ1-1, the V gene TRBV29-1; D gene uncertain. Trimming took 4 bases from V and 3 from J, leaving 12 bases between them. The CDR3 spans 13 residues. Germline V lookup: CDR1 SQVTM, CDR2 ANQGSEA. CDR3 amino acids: CSVGAGHYTEAFF. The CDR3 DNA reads TGCAGCGTTGGGGCCGGTCACTACACTGAAGCTTTCTTT.

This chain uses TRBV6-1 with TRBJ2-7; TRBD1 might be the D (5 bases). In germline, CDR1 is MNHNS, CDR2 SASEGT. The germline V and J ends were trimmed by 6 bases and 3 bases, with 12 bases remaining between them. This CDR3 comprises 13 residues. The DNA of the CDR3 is TGTGCCAGCAGCGCAGGGCTCTACTACGAGCAGTACTTC. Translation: CASSAGLYYEQYF.

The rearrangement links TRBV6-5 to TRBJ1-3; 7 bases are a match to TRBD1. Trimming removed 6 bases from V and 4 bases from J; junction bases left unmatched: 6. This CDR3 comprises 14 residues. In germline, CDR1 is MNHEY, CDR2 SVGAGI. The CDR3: CASSPRGAGNTIYF. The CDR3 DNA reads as TGTGCCAGCAGCCCCAGGGGGGCAGGAAACACCATATATTTT.

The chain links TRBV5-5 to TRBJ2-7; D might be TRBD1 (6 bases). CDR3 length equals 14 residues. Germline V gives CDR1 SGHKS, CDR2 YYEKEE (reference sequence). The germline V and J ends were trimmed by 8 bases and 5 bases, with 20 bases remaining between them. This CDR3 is CASKGDTLVDEQYF. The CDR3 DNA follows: TGTGCCAGTAAGGGGGACACATTGGTGGACGAGCAGTACTTC.

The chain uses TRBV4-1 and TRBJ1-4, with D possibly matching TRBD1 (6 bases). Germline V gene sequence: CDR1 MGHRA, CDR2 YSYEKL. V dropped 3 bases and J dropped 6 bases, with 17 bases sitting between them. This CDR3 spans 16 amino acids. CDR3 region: CASSHERGGRDEKLFF. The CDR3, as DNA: TGCGCCAGCAGCCACGAAAGGGGGGGGAGGGATGAAAAACTGTTTTTT.

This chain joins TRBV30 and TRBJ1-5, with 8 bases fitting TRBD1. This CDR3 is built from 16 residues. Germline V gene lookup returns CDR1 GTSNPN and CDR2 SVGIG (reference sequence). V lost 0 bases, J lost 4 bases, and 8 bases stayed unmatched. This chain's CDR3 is CAWSVRGRGRNQPQHF. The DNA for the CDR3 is TGTGCCTGGAGTGTACGAGGCAGGGGGCGAAATCAGCCCCAGCATTTT.

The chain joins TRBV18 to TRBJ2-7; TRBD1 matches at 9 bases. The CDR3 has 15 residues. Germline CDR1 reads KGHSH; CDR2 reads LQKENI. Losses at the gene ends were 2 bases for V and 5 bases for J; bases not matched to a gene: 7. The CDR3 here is CASSPYGQGINEQYF. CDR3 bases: TGTGCCAGCTCACCATACGGACAGGGGATAAACGAGCAGTACTTC.

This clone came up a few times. CDR3 residues: CAISESQGGGREQYF. The CDR3 nucleotides are TGTGCCATCAGTGAGTCTCAGGGAGGGGGCCGCGAGCAGTACTTC. This chain joins TRBV10-3 and TRBJ2-7; D possibly uses TRBD1 or TRBD2 (7 bases each). Germline V gene lookup returns CDR1 ENHRY and CDR2 SYGVKD. CDR3 length: 15 amino acids. V gave up 0 bases and J gave up 6 bases, with 15 bases separating them.

DNA of the CDR3: TGTGCCAGCAGTTTAGGTGTCCACTACGAGCAGTACTTC. Translating gives CASSLGVHYEQYF. The chain couples TRBV27 to TRBJ2-7; D gene uncertain. V shed 2 bases and J shed 3 bases, with 8 bases lying between them. The CDR3 has 13 residues. Germline CDR1 is MNHEY and CDR2 is SMNVEV (reference sequence).

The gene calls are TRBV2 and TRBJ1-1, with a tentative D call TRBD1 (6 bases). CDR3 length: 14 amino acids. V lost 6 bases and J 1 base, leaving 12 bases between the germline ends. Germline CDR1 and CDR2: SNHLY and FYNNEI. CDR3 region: CASSTLGANTEAFF. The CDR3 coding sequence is TGTGCCAGCAGCACCCTGGGGGCGAACACTGAAGCTTTCTTT.